These 26 T cell receptor beta chains were all obtained from the same sample, sequenced in a study of cytomegalovirus exposure and HLA in healthy donors. In the PCR, 60 Vbeta and 13 Jbeta primers were used. Here immunoSEQ multiplex PCR was the method, and the copy in TCRdb shows in-frame clones only, minus some. Among approximately 100,000 clones listed, approximately 81% were seen once. The sample taken for sequencing was PBMCs. The receptors here all came from a female donor in good health and CMV-seropositive.

V gene TRBV6-4 combines with J gene TRBJ2-1, with 7 bases that match TRBD2. This CDR3 contains 16 residues. V lost 4 bases and J lost 5; bases outside the gene matches: 11. Germline assignment: CDR1 MRHNA and CDR2 SNTAGT. The CDR3, as DNA: TGTGCCAGCAGTGTAGAAGCGGGATGGTTCAACAATGAGCAGTTCTTC. It translates to CASSVEAGWFNNEQFF.

This chain connects TRBV7-2 to TRBJ2-7, with D possibly matching TRBD2 (6 bases). V lost 4 bases to trimming and J lost 7 bases, with 20 bases between them. The germline gives CDR1 SGHTA, CDR2 FQGNSA. The CDR3 has 15 amino acids. CDR3 sequence reads: CASSWKVRDGGEQYF. CDR3 DNA: TGTGCCAGCAGCTGGAAAGTGCGGGATGGTGGGGAGCAGTACTTC.

The chain recombines TRBV10-3 with TRBJ2-7, with a possible D match to TRBD1 (6 bases). There are 14 residues in the CDR3. V lost 10 bases and J lost 0, with 16 bases in between. CDR1 is ENHRY, CDR2 SYGVKD, per germline. CDR3 in amino acids: CATTRDTFSYEQYF. The CDR3, as DNA: TGTGCCACCACCCGGGACACCTTCTCCTACGAGCAGTACTTC.

The rearrangement joins TRBV27 to TRBJ2-5; no firm D call. Trimming left V 2 bases short and J 7 bases short, with 5 bases between. The length of the CDR3 is 11 residues. Germline V gives CDR1 MNHEY, CDR2 SMNVEV (reference sequence). CDR3 in amino acids: CASSLGRTQYF. The CDR3 DNA follows: TGTGCCAGCAGTTTAGGCCGGACCCAGTACTTC.

This clone was found once. This sequence joins TRBV7-9 and TRBJ2-5; weak D call: TRBD1 (6 bases). The V gene's germline CDR1 is SEHNR and CDR2 FQNEAQ (reference sequence). With 7 bases removed from V and 4 bases from J, the gap between germline ends came to 13 bases. The CDR3 contains 13 residues. The CDR3 nucleotides are TGTGCCAGCAAAGGGGGAAGCGGAGAGACCCAGTACTTC. It encodes CASKGGSGETQYF. The variable domain in full, with the rest retrieved from reference TRBV7-9 and TRBJ2-5, is DTGVSQNPRHKITKRGQNVTFRCDPISEHNRLYWYRQTLGQGPEFLTYFQNEAQLEKSRLLSDRFSAERPKGSFSTLEIQRTEQGDSAMYLCASKGGSGETQYFGPGTRLLVL.

V is TRBV7-2 and J is TRBJ1-5; D unresolved. The CDR3 has 15 amino acids. CDR1 SGHTA and CDR2 FQGNSA come from the germline V gene. V gave up 3 bases and J gave up 0 bases, with 9 bases separating them. The CDR3: CASSLVQYSNQPQHF. CDR3 bases: TGTGCCAGCAGCTTGGTACAGTATAGCAATCAGCCCCAGCATTTT. Supplemented by reference TRBV7-2 and TRBJ1-5, the full variable domain reads GAGVSQSPSNKVTEKGKDVELRCDPISGHTALYWYRQSLGQGLEFLIYFQGNSAPDKSGLPSDRFSAERTGGSVSTLTIQRTQQEDSAVYLCASSLVQYSNQPQHFGDGTRLSIL.

This rearrangement joins TRBV6-1 to TRBJ1-3, with 8 positions matching TRBD1. From germline, CDR1 is MNHNS and CDR2 SASEGT. CDR3 length: 15 amino acids. V trimming: 5 bases; J trimming: 4 bases; junction bases outside the gene matches: 7. CDR3 coding DNA: TGTGCCAGCAGTTCCCAGGGGGCGCAAGGAAACACCATATATTTT. Its protein product is CASSSQGAQGNTIYF.

The chain couples TRBV7-6 to TRBJ1-5, with TRBD1 as a possible D gene (5 bases). Germline CDR1 is SGHVS and CDR2 is FNYEAQ. This CDR3 is built from 15 residues. V lost 1 base to trimming and J lost 7 bases, with 14 bases between them. CDR3 protein: CASSLGAGQGQPQHF. Written as DNA, the CDR3 is TGTGCCAGCAGCTTAGGCGCAGGGCAGGGACAGCCCCAGCATTTT.

This clone was counted once. The chain is built from TRBV7-2 and TRBJ2-1; 12 nucleotides line up with TRBD2. Germline V gene data show CDR1 as SGHTA and CDR2 as FQGNSA. V trimming: 5 bases; J trimming: 9 bases; junction bases outside the gene matches: 8. The CDR3 has 15 residues. The CDR3 here is CASSPRTSGAGEQFF. CDR3 DNA: TGTGCCAGCAGCCCTAGGACTAGCGGGGCAGGTGAGCAGTTCTTC.

V and J are TRBV25-1 and TRBJ1-2; 8 bases line up with TRBD1. V shed 4 bases and J 5 bases; nucleotides not matched to a gene: 3. This CDR3 contains 13 residues. Germline CDR1 and CDR2: MGHDK and SYGVNS. CDR3 in DNA: TGTGCCAGCAGTGCAAGGACAGGGTATGGCTACACCTTC. This encodes CASSARTGYGYTF.

The chain links TRBV19 to TRBJ2-2; 7 bases match TRBD2. V trimming: 1 base; J trimming: 3 bases; junction bases outside the gene matches: 8. Germline CDR1 reads LNHDA; CDR2 reads SQIVND (reference sequence). The CDR3 runs to 17 residues. CDR3 loop: CASSIAKGLTYTGELFF. The CDR3 nucleotides are TGTGCCAGTAGTATAGCGAAGGGACTAACATACACCGGGGAGCTGTTTTTT.

The chain uses TRBV5-4 and TRBJ2-1, with a tentative D call TRBD2 (5 bases). The germline gives CDR1 SGHNT, CDR2 YYREEE (reference sequence). Deletions cut 0 bases from V and 7 bases from J, with 17 bases between. The length of the CDR3 is 16 residues. The CDR3 loop reads CASSLGGPRGLNEQFF. In nucleotides, the CDR3 is TGTGCCAGCAGCTTGGGAGGACCTAGAGGGCTTAATGAGCAGTTCTTC.

This clone was observed a handful of times. The chain has TRBV27 and TRBJ1-2, with 10 bases fitting TRBD1. CDR1 is MNHEY and CDR2 is SMNVEV in the germline V gene (reference sequence). The ends lost 5 bases at V and 2 bases at J; junction bases unmatched: 8. The CDR3 contains 16 residues. The chain's CDR3 is CASSRTPGQGNYGYTF. The CDR3 nucleotides are TGTGCCAGCAGTCGTACCCCGGGACAGGGGAACTATGGCTACACCTTC.

This clone was recorded once. The rearrangement links TRBV7-9 to TRBJ2-7, with TRBD1 identical over 7 bases. The germline gives CDR1 SEHNR, CDR2 FQNEAQ (reference sequence). The CDR3 consists of 13 residues. J was trimmed by 3 bases and V by 5 bases; bases with no gene match: 4. The CDR3 sequence: CASSPDRVYEQYF. The CDR3 DNA follows: TGTGCCAGCAGCCCCGACAGGGTCTACGAGCAGTACTTC.

This chain uses TRBV6-4 with TRBJ1-5, with unresolved D. The CDR3 consists of 13 residues. The V and J ends lost 5 bases and 6 bases respectively, with 11 bases between them. Germline-derived CDR1 and CDR2 are MRHNA and SNTAGT. The CDR3 protein is CASSSARGQPQHF. DNA for the CDR3: TGTGCCAGCAGTAGCGCCCGGGGTCAGCCCCAGCATTTT.

V usage is TRBV9 and J usage is TRBJ2-5, with a possible D match to TRBD1 (6 bases). The CDR3 runs 14 residues. Trimming left V 2 bases short and J 3 bases short, with 11 bases between. CDR1 is SGDLS, CDR2 YYNGEE, per germline. The CDR3 sequence is CASSVGDIKETQYF. The CDR3 DNA follows: TGTGCCAGCAGCGTGGGGGACATTAAAGAGACCCAGTACTTC.

The rearrangement uses TRBV30 and TRBJ2-3; TRBD2 agrees at 8 bases. This CDR3 spans 15 amino acids. The germline CDR1 and CDR2 sequences are GTSNPN and SVGIG (reference sequence). Losses at the gene ends were 2 bases for V and 5 bases for J; bases not matched to a gene: 9. Here the CDR3 DNA reads TGTGCCTGGAGTTCCGGAGCGGGGGAAAGAGATACGCAGTATTTT. Protein: CAWSSGAGERDTQYF.

The chain is built from TRBV6-5 and TRBJ1-4; the D is unclear. The CDR3 loop spans 11 amino acids. Per the germline V gene, CDR1 is MNHEY and CDR2 is SVGAGI. Trimming shortened V by 6 bases and J by 12 bases, and 11 bases separated the two germline ends. The CDR3 DNA follows: TGTGCCAGCAGAGGCGGCCAAGAACTGTTTTTT. Translating it yields CASRGGQELFF.

This chain joins TRBV5-1 and TRBJ2-1; 7 bases match TRBD1. From germline, CDR1 is SGHRS and CDR2 YFSETQ. This CDR3 is 17 amino acids long. J was trimmed by 2 bases and V by 2 bases; bases with no gene match: 10. CDR3 bases: TGCGCCAGCAGCTTTAGAGGGGGCCTGGGAGCCTACAATGAGCAGTTCTTC. Residues: CASSFRGGLGAYNEQFF.

The chain links TRBV4-3 to TRBJ1-3; tentative D call: TRBD1 (5 bases). The CDR3 runs 17 residues. The germline V gene encodes CDR1 LGHNA and CDR2 YSLEER. With 0 bases removed from V and 0 bases from J, the gap between germline ends came to 12 bases. Written as DNA, the CDR3 is TGCGCCAGCAGCCAAGATCGGGCAGGGCCCTCTGGAAACACCATATATTTT. Translated: CASSQDRAGPSGNTIYF.

The chain couples TRBV6-1 to TRBJ2-7; the match to TRBD1 covers 10 bases. The trim removed 6 bases at V and 4 bases at J, leaving 6 bases unmatched. Per the germline V gene, CDR1 is MNHNS and CDR2 is SASEGT. CDR3 length equals 14 residues. The DNA of the CDR3 is TGTGCCAGCAGCCGGACAGGGGGGGCTTACGAGCAGTACTTC. It translates to CASSRTGGAYEQYF.

The chain joins TRBV30 to TRBJ1-4; 7 bases match TRBD1. V lost 7 bases and J lost 5; bases outside the gene matches: 7. Germline V gene data show CDR1 as GTSNPN and CDR2 as SVGIG (reference sequence). The CDR3 runs to 13 residues. The CDR3 region is CALLRDRNEKLFF. CDR3 bases: TGTGCCTTACTCCGGGACAGAAATGAAAAACTGTTTTTT. Variable domain in full (rest from reference TRBV30 and TRBJ1-4): SQTIHQWPATLVQPVGSPLSLECTVEGTSNPNLYWYRQAAGRGLQLLFYSVGIGQISSEVPQNLSASRPQDRQFILSSKKLLLSDSGFYLCALLRDRNEKLFFGSGTQLSVL.

This clone was seen a single time. J is TRBJ1-5 and V is TRBV4-1; D uncertain. V gave up 1 base and J gave up 2 bases, with 9 bases separating them. The CDR3 sequence is 15 residues long. The germline gives CDR1 MGHRA, CDR2 YSYEKL. This chain's CDR3 is CASSQVMGGNQPQHF. The CDR3 DNA sequence: TGCGCCAGCAGCCAAGTGATGGGCGGCAATCAGCCCCAGCATTTT.

V gene TRBV2 combines with J gene TRBJ1-5, with D perhaps TRBD1 (5 bases). The CDR3 consists of 17 residues. Trimming took 1 base from V and 2 from J, leaving 15 bases between them. CDR1 SNHLY and CDR2 FYNNEI come from the germline V gene. CDR3 DNA: TGTGCCAGCAGTGAAGGGCAGGGTTTGGTGGGCAATCAGCCCCAGCATTTT. It yields the protein CASSEGQGLVGNQPQHF.

This clone was recorded a few times. The chain couples TRBV5-6 to TRBJ2-2; 8 bases align to TRBD1. Germline V gene lookup returns CDR1 SGHDT and CDR2 YYEEEE. The junction had 3 bases not matched to a gene; V was cut back by 0 bases and J by 2 bases. The CDR3 has 16 residues. CDR3 in amino acids: CASSLAGQGNTGELFF. The CDR3 DNA follows: TGTGCCAGCAGCTTGGCCGGACAGGGAAACACCGGGGAGCTGTTTTTT.

The chain uses TRBV5-1 and TRBJ2-2; 8 bases agree with TRBD2. The ends lost 5 bases at V and 6 bases at J; junction bases unmatched: 9. The CDR3 is made up of 15 amino acids. Germline values: CDR1 SGHRS, CDR2 YFSETQ. CDR3 nucleotide sequence: TGCGCCAGCAGAATTAGCGGGACTGTCGCCGGGGAGCTGTTTTTT. It specifies CASRISGTVAGELFF. Full variable domain (remainder filled in from reference TRBV5-1 and TRBJ2-2): KAGVTQTPRYLIKTRGQQVTLSCSPISGHRSVSWYQQTPGQGLQFLFEYFSETQRNKGNFPGRFSGRQFSNSRSEMNVSTLELGDSALYLCASRISGTVAGELFFGEGSRLTVL.